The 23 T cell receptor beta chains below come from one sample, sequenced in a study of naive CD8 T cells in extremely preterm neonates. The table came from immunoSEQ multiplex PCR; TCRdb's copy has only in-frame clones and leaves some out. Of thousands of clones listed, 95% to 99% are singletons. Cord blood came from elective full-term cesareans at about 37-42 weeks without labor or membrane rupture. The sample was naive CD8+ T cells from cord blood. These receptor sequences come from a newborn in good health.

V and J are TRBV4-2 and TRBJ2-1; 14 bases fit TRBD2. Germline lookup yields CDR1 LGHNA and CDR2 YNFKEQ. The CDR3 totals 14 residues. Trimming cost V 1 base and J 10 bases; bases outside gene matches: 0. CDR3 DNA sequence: TGTGCCAGCAGCCAAGGGACTAGCGGGGGGGAGCAGTTCTTC. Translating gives CASSQGTSGGEQFF.

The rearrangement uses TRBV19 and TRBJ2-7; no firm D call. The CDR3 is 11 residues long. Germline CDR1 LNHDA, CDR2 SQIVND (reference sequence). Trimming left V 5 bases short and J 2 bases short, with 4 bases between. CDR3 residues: CASSDTYEQYF. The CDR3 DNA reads TGTGCCAGTAGTGACACCTACGAGCAGTACTTC.

CDR3 in DNA: TGTGCCAGTAGTATAGGGACAGGGGCCTACGAGCAGTACTTC. Translation: CASSIGTGAYEQYF. V and J are TRBV19 and TRBJ2-7; 9 bases line up with TRBD1. The length of the CDR3 is 14 residues. V dropped 1 base and J dropped 2; count of bases not matched to a gene: 0. The germline V gene has CDR1 LNHDA and CDR2 SQIVND (reference sequence).

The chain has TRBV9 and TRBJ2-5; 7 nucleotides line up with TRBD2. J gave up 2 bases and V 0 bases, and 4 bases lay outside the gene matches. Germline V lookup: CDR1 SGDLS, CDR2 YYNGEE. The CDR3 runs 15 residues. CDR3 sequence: CASSVGGGRQETQYF. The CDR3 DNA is TGTGCCAGCAGCGTAGGGGGGGGGAGGCAAGAGACCCAGTACTTC.

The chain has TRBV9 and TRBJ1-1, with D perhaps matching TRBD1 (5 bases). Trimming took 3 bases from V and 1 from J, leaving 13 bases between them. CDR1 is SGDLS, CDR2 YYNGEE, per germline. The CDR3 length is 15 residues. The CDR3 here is CASSGLGGENTEAFF. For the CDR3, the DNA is TGTGCCAGCAGCGGGCTCGGGGGAGAGAACACTGAAGCTTTCTTT.

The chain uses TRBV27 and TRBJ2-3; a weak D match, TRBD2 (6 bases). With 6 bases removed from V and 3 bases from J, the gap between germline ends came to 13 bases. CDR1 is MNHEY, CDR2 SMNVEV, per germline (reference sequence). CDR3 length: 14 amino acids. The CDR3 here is CASSPEGRTDTQYF. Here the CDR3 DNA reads TGTGCCAGCAGCCCGGAGGGTAGGACAGATACGCAGTATTTT.

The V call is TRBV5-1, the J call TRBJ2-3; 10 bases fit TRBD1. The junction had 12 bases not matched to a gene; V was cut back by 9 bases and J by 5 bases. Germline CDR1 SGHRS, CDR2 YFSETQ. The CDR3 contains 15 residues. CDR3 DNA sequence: TGCGCCACCGACCCCGGGACAGGGGATGTAGATACGCAGTATTTT. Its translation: CATDPGTGDVDTQYF.

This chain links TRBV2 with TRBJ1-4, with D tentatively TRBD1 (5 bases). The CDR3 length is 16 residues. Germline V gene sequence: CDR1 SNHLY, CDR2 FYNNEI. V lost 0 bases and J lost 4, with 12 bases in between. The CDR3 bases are TGTGCCAGCAGTGAAGCGGGGGGGGGATTTAATGAAAAACTGTTTTTT. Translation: CASSEAGGGFNEKLFF. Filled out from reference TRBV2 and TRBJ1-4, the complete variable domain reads EPEVTQTPSHQVTQMGQEVILRCVPISNHLYFYWYRQILGQKVEFLVSFYNNEISEKSEIFDDQFSVERPDGSNFTLKIRSTKLEDSAMYFCASSEAGGGFNEKLFFGSGTQLSVL.

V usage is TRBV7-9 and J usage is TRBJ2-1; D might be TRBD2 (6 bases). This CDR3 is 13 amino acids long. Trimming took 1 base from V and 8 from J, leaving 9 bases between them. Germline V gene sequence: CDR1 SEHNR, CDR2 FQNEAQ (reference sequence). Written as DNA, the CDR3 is TGTGCCAGCAGCTTAGAACTAGCCCATGAGCAGTTCTTC. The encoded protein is CASSLELAHEQFF.

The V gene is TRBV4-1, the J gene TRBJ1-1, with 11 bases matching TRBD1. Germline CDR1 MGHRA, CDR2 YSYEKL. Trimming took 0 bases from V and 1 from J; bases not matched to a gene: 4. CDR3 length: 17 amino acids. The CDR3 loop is CASSQDGTGGTNTEAFF. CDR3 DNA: TGCGCCAGCAGCCAAGATGGGACAGGGGGGACGAACACTGAAGCTTTCTTT.

CDR3 region: CAISDAGVFYNEQFF. CDR3 DNA sequence: TGTGCCATCAGTGATGCGGGGGTCTTCTACAATGAGCAGTTCTTC. The V gene is TRBV10-3, the J gene TRBJ2-1; 7 bases are a match to TRBD2. CDR3 length: 15 amino acids. Trimming took 3 bases from V and 3 from J; bases not matched to a gene: 5. The germline V gene has CDR1 ENHRY and CDR2 SYGVKD.

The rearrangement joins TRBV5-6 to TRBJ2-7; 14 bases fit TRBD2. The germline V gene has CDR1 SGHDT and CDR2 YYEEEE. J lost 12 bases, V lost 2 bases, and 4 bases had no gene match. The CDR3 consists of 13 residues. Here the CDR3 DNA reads TGTGCCAGCAGCTTCGGACTAGCGGGGGGAATGTACTTC. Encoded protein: CASSFGLAGGMYF.

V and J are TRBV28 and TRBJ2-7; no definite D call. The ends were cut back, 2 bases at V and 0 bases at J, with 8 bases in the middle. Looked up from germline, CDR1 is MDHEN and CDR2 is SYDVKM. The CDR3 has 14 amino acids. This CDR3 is CASSLPGSSYEQYF. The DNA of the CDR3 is TGTGCCAGCAGTTTACCCGGGTCCTCCTACGAGCAGTACTTC.

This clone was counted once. This CDR3 reads CASSEFWARWETQYF. The CDR3 nucleotides are TGCGCCAGCAGTGAGTTTTGGGCCCGCTGGGAGACCCAGTACTTC. The chain joins TRBV10-1 to TRBJ2-5; no reliable D call. The V end was cut by 1 base, the J end by 5 bases, with 14 bases between. CDR1 and CDR2 (germline): WNHNN, SYGVQD (reference sequence). The CDR3 extends over 15 amino acids.

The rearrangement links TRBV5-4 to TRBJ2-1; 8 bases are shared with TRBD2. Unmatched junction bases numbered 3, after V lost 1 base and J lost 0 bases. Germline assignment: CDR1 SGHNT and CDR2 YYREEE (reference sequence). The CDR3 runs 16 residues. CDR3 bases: TGTGCCAGCAGCTTGTCAGCGGGGGTCTCCTACAATGAGCAGTTCTTC. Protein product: CASSLSAGVSYNEQFF.

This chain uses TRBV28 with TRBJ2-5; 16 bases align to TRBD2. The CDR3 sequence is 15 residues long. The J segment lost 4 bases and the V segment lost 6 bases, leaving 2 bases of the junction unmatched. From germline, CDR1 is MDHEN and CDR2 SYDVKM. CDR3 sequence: CASRGLAGGPETQYF. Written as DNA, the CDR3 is TGTGCCAGCAGGGGACTAGCGGGGGGGCCAGAGACCCAGTACTTC.

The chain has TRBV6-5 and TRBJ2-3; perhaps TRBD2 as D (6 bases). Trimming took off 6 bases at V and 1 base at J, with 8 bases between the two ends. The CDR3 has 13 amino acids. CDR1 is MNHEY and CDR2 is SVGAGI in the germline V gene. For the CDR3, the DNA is TGTGCCAGCAGCGGGACTGGCACAGATACGCAGTATTTT. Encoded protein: CASSGTGTDTQYF.

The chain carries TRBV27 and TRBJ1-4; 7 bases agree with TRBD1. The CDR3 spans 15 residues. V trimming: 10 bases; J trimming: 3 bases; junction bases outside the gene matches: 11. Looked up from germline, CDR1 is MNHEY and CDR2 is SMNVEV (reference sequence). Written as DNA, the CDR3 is TGTGCCACCGGAAGGGGCGGACAGGCTAATGAAAAACTGTTTTTT. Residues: CATGRGGQANEKLFF.

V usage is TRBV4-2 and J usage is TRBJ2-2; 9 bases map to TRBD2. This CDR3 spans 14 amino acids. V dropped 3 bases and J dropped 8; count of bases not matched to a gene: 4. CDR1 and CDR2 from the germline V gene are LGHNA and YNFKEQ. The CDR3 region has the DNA TGTGCCAGCAGCCAGGGTAGCGGGAGTGGGGAGCTGTTTTTT. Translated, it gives CASSQGSGSGELFF.

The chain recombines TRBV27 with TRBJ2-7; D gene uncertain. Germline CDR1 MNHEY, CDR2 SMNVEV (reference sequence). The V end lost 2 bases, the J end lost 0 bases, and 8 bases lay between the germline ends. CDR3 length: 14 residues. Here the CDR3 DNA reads TGTGCCAGCAGTTTAACAGTCAGCTCCTACGAGCAGTACTTC. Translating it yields CASSLTVSSYEQYF.

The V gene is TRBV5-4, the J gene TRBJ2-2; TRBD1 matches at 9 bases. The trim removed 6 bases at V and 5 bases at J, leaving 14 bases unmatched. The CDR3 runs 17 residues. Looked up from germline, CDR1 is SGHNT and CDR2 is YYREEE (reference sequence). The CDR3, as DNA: TGTGCCAGCATCCTTTTGAGGACAGGGGTGGGGACCGGGGAGCTGTTTTTT. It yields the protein CASILLRTGVGTGELFF.

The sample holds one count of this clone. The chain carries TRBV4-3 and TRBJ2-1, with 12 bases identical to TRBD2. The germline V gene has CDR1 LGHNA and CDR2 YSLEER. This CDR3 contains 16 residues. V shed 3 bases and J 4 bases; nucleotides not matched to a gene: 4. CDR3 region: CASSQWTSGVYNEQFF. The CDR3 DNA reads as TGCGCCAGCAGCCAGTGGACTAGCGGGGTGTACAATGAGCAGTTCTTC.

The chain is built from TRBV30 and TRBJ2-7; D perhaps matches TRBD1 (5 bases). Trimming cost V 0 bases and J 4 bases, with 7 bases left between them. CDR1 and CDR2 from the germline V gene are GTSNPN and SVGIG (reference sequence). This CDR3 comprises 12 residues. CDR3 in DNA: TGTGCCTGGAGTGTTGGGGCTTACGAGCAGTACTTC. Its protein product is CAWSVGAYEQYF.